This T cell receptor (beta chain) was sequenced for a study of PD-1 blockade in classical Hodgkin lymphoma. Study details: Patients got intravenous nivolumab 3 mg/kg every 2 weeks. Overall study findings and caveats: Patients were excluded if nivolumab began under 1 year after ASCT (the autologous transplant). By C4D1, diversity of CD4+ TCRs had risen significantly, whereas that of CD8+ TCRs had not.

The V gene's germline CDR1 is SGHRS and CDR2 YFSETQ. The CDR3 totals 12 residues. V was trimmed by 0 bases and J by 5 bases, leaving 6 bases between them. Relapses following autologous stem cell transplantation were seen in all patients, with brentuximab vedotin exposure varying. Complete response, partial response or progressive disease was recorded as best response. Using immunoSEQ multiplex PCR, the repertoire was profiled, and TCRdb retains in-frame clones only, with some absent. This sample yields 90,000 to 100,000 clones, of which roughly nine tenths are seen a single time; approximately 12% belongs to the top ten. As to this clone: As yet, its antigen is unknown.

The chain recombines TRBV5-1 with TRBJ2-7; D remains unclear. The sequence derives from a human donor with classical Hodgkin lymphoma. This specimen was peripheral blood mononuclear cells (PBMCs), taken before the second cycle of nivolumab. Written as DNA, the CDR3 is TGCGCCAGCAGCTTGGATCTCGACGAGCAGTACTTC. It translates to CASSLDLDEQYF. The variable domain in full, with the rest retrieved from reference TRBV5-1 and TRBJ2-7, is KAGVTQTPRYLIKTRGQQVTLSCSPISGHRSVSWYQQTPGQGLQFLFEYFSETQRNKGNFPGRFSGRQFSNSRSEMNVSTLELGDSALYLCASSLDLDEQYFGPGTRLTVT.